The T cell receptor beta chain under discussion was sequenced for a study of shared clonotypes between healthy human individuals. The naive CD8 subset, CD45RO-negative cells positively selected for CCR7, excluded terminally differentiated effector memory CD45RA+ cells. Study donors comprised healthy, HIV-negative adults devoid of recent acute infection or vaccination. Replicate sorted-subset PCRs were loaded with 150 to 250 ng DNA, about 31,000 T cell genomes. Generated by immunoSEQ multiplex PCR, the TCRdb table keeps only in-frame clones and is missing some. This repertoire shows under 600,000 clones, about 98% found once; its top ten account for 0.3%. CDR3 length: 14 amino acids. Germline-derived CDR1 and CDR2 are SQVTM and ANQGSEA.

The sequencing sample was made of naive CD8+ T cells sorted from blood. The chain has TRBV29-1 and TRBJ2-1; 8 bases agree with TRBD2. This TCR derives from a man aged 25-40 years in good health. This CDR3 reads CRAGRGGYYNEQFF. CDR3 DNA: TGCAGAGCCGGGAGGGGGGGCTACTACAATGAGCAGTTCTTC.